This T cell receptor beta chain was obtained from a study of blood T cell repertoires in COVID-19. Across the whole study: Samples representing acute and convalescent COVID-19 were sourced from the United States, Italy and Spain.

The CDR3 spans 13 residues. V lost 4 bases and J lost 5; bases outside the gene matches: 8. Germline assignment: CDR1 SQVTM and CDR2 ANQGSEA. As handled by the study authors: Scientists estimated how many nucleated cells there were by amplifying reference gene primers. Method: immunoSEQ multiplex PCR; TCRdb's copy keeps in-frame clones and lacks some. V and J calls and clone size are copied from that table; D and trimming were computed from the DNA. Of roughly 330,000 clones listed, around 89% are singletons. V and J are TRBV29-1 and TRBJ2-7; 7 bases match TRBD1. The material sequenced was peripheral blood. This receptor was taken from a man aged 18 to 29 who had recovered from COVID-19. The CDR3 DNA sequence: TGCAGCGTTGTAAGAGGGGGCGGAAACGAGCAGTACTTC. It translates to CSVVRGGGNEQYF.